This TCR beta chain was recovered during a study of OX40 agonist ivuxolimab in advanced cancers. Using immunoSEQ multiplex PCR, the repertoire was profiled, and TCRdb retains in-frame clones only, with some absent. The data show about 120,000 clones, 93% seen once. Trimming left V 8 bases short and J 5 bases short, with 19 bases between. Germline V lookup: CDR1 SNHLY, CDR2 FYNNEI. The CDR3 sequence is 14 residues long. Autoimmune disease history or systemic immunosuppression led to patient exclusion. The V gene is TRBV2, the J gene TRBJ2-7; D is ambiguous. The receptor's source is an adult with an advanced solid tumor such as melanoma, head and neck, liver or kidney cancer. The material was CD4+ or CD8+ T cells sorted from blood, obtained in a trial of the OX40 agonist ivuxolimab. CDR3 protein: CASVGFAPTDEQYF. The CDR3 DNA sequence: TGTGCCAGCGTAGGTTTCGCTCCTACGGACGAGCAGTACTTC.